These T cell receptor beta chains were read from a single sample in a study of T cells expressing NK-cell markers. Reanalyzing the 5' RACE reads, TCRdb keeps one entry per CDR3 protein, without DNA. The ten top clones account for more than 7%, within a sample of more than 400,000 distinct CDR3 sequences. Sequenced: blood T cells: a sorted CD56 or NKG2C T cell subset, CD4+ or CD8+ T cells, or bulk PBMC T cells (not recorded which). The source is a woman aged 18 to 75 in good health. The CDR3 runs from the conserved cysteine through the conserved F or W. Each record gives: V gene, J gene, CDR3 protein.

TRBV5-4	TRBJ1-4	CASSGGGATNEKLFF
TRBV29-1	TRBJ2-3	CSVVRSGSGDTQYF
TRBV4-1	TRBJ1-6	CASSQGGFYNSPLHF
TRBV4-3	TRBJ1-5	CASSQDFGNQPQHF
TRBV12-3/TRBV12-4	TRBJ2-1	CASVDSSSYNEQFF
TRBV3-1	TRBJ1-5	CASSRLNQPQHF
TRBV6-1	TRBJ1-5	CASTRYPMRADQPQHF
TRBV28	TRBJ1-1	CASSLVEAGTEAFF
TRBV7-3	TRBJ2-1	CASSQTSGGLNEQFF
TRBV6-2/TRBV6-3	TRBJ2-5	CASITGTSGYFPAQETQYF
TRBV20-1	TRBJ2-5	CSASSIRRGQETQYF
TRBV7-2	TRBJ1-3	CASSQQGAGNTIYF
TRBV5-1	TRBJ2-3	CASSSLAVPTDTQYF
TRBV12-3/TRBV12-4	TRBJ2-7	CASSLGGLVEEQYF
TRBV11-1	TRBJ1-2	CASGTTGTGLLGYTF
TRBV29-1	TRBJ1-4	CSVEDRADEKLFF
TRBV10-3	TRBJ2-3	CAITGTPTDTQYF
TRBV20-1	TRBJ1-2	CSARFDYGYTF
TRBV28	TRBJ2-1	CASSTSGEYNEQFF
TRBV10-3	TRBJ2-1	CAISTAGPPDNEQFF
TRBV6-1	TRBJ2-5	CASSDRTGQETQYF
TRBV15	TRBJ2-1	CATSRGALAGVNEQFF
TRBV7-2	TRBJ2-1	CASSFLAGLNEQFF
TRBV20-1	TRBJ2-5	CSARREGETQYF
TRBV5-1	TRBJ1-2	CASSLVQGSGYTF
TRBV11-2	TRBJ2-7	CASSLTSGKYEQYF
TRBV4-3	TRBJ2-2	CASSHYRDPDTGELFF
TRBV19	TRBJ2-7	CASTGGRGSYEQYF
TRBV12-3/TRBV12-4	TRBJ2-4	CASSLRGSGGPLAKNIQYF
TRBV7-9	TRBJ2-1	CASSLAQGKYNEQFF
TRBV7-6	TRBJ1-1	CASSLRQNPNTEAFF
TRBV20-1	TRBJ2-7	CSANSGRIPYEQYF
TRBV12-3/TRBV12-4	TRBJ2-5	CASTPGETQYF
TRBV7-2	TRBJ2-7	CASSFASGRNEQYF
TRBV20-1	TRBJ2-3	CSARPGTGGHTQYF
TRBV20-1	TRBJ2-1	CSARGLAGANEQFF
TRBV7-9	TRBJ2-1	CASRIREEQFF
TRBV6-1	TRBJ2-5	CASSQDSYQETQYF
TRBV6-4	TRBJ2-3	CASSPDRISTDTQYF
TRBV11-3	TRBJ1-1	CASSLGQGELNTEAFF
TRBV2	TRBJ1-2	CASSGGGGGYGYTF
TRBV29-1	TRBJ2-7	CSAAGVQTYEQYF
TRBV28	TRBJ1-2	CATTTGGYYGYTF
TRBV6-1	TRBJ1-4	CARAGPTTNEKLFF
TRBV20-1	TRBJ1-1	CSARGHDSMNTEAFF
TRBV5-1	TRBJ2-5	CASSRIAAQETQYF
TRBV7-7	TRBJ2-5	CASSLNPGQETQYF
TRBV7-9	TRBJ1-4	CASSLRTGLNEKLFF
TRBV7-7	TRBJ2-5	CASSSARGTGRETQYF
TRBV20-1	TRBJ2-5	CSASHPGGIQETQYF
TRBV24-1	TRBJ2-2	CATSDTTDTGELFF
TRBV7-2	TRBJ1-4	CASSLLSVVGNEKLFF
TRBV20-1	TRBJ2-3	CSASRSASGSFTDTQYF
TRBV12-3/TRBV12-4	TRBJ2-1	CASSQPLTGVFNNEQFF
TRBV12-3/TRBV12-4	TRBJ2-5	CASTRGQGGLETQYF